A selection of T cell receptor beta chains follows, all from one sample in a study of T cell changes during pregnancy in multiple sclerosis. Data came from immunoSEQ multiplex PCR; TCRdb stores just in-frame clones and leaves some out. Found here are over 70,000 clones, 85% to 95% of them singletons; the top ten hold roughly 2.8%. The input for sequencing was peripheral blood, taken in the third trimester of pregnancy. The receptors were gathered from a female donor in good health, enrolled as a control in a pregnancy study. Both conserved end residues are part of each CDR3.

v_call	j_call	cdr3_aa
TRBV5-1	TRBJ2-2	CASSPRGVRVLNTGELFF
TRBV7-2	TRBJ1-5	CASSSTRGQPQHF
TRBV5-1	TRBJ2-7	CASSLAGGLEQYF
TRBV28	TRBJ1-1	CASSLSGEAFF
TRBV2	TRBJ1-1	CASSTTGGTEAFF
TRBV6-5	TRBJ2-1	CASSYYGDSYNEQFF
TRBV27	TRBJ2-1	CASSDSLHNEQFF
TRBV6-1	TRBJ1-1	CASSAGEAFF
TRBV7-8	TRBJ1-2	CASSLAVSRVDYGYTF
TRBV6-4	TRBJ1-4	CASSDSTGRKGSEKLFF
TRBV5-4	TRBJ1-2	CASSFDRSVYGYTF
TRBV6-4	TRBJ1-1	CASSDSGQGAAEAFF
TRBV7-8	TRBJ2-1	CASSLGTWLAFF
TRBV6-5	TRBJ2-7	CASSLQGPYEQYF
TRBV15	TRBJ2-5	CATSMGSDPAGETQYF
TRBV19	TRBJ2-1	CASSIGAGGSYNEQFF
TRBV9	TRBJ2-5	CASSPSTGGETQYF
TRBV11-3	TRBJ2-5	CASKERGKETQYF
TRBV11-2	TRBJ2-3	CASSWEPREFGTDTQYF
TRBV6-4	TRBJ1-3	CASRRTGTGDSGNTIYF
TRBV4-2	TRBJ2-3	CASSQAGTSSDTQYF
TRBV7-9	TRBJ2-6	CASSKPPGLAGAGANVLTF
TRBV28	TRBJ1-2	CASSKGGPHTGYTF
TRBV29-1	TRBJ2-7	CSVTGTPSYEQYF
TRBV6-5	TRBJ1-5	CASSTWGDQPQHF
TRBV19	TRBJ1-5	CASSSVRGGNQPQHF
TRBV7-9	TRBJ1-1	CASSSTGMGTEAFF
TRBV5-1	TRBJ1-2	CASSLALQGAEVGGYTF
TRBV28	TRBJ2-3	CASSLTDTQYF
TRBV20-1	TRBJ1-2	CSASGGSGYTF
TRBV28	TRBJ1-2	CASRPGHYYGYTF
TRBV30	TRBJ1-2	CAWSGLQGGANYGYTF
TRBV4-1	TRBJ2-3	CASSQDPVTDTQYF
TRBV6-5	TRBJ1-1	CASRPITGMNTEAFF
TRBV19	TRBJ1-5	CAIRGASNQPQHF
TRBV7-8	TRBJ1-5	CASSLAGDQPQHF
TRBV5-4	TRBJ1-5	CASSLGGNSNQPQHF
TRBV7-9	TRBJ2-5	CASSPGGLRRSQETQYF
TRBV7-9	TRBJ2-1	CASSVGTGYNEQFF
TRBV5-1	TRBJ1-3	CASSWDTLSSGNTIYF
TRBV25-1	TRBJ2-7	CASKGARGNEQYF
TRBV25-1	TRBJ2-3	CASGQRLAYTDTQYF
TRBV19	TRBJ2-6	CASSTTGSGANVLTF
TRBV4-3	TRBJ1-1	CASSQELRFWQGNTEAFF
TRBV21-1	TRBJ2-7	CASSSDRGIYEQYF
TRBV7-2	TRBJ2-1	CASSLLRANEQFF
TRBV5-1	TRBJ2-7	CASSPAGTGVHEQYF
TRBV4-2	TRBJ2-7	CASSQEPPRDRVGEQYF
TRBV30	TRBJ1-1	CACRGTGNTEAFF
TRBV29-1	TRBJ2-3	CSVEGGEEGRTDTQYF
TRBV7-8	TRBJ2-5	CASSPPSVTQYF
TRBV6-1	TRBJ2-7	CASSWESGYEQYF
TRBV5-4	TRBJ1-2	CASSLAGGAYGYTF
TRBV5-6	TRBJ1-4	CASSLYVQGHEKLFF